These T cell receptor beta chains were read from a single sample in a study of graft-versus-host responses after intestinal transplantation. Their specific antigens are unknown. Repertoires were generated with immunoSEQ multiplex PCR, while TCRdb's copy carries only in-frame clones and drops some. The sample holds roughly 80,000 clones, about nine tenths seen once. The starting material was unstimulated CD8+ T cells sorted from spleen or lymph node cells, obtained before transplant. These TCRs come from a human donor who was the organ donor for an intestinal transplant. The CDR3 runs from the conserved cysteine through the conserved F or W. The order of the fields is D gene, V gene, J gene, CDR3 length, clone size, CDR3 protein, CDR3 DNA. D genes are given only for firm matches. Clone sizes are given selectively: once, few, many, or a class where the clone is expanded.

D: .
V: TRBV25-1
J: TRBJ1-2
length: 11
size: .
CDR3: CASSEGGGYTF
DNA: TGTGCCAGCAGTGAAGGGGGGGGCTACACCTTC

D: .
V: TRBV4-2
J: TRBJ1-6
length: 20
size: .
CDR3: CASSQEKVGLGGYYNSPLHF
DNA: TGTGCCAGCAGCCAAGAAAAGGTGGGCCTTGGAGGGTACTATAATTCACCCCTCCACTTT

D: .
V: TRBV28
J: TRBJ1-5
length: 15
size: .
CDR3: CASSFRVYSNQPQHF
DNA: TGTGCCAGCAGTTTCAGGGTCTATAGCAATCAGCCCCAGCATTTT

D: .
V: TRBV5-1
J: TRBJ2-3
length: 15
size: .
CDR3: CASSSPGSSTDTQYF
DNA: TGCGCCAGCAGCTCGCCGGGATCTAGCACAGATACGCAGTATTTT

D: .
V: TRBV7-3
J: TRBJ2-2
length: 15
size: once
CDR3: CASSLSPRGTGELFF
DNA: TGTGCCAGCAGCTTATCGCCCCGCGGCACCGGGGAGCTGTTTTTT

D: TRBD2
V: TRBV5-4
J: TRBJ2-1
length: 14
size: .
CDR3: CASSLAGAYNEQFF
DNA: TGTGCCAGCAGCTTAGCGGGGGCCTACAATGAGCAGTTCTTC

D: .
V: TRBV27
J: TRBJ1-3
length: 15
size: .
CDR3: CASRERPSSGNTIYF
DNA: TGTGCCAGCAGGGAGAGGCCGAGCTCTGGAAACACCATATATTTT

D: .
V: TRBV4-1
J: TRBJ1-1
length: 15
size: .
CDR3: CASSEYTGLSTEAFF
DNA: TGCGCCAGCAGCGAGTACACAGGGTTGAGCACTGAAGCTTTCTTT

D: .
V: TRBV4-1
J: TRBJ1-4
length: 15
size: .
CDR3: CASSQPGQGIEKLFF
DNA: TGCGCCAGCAGCCAACCGGGCCAAGGAATCGAAAAACTGTTTTTT

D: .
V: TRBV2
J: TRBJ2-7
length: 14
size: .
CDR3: CASSERGFSYEQYF
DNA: TGTGCCAGCAGTGAACGGGGATTCTCCTACGAGCAGTACTTC

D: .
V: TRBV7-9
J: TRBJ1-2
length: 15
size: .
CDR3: CASSFPDRGDYGYTF
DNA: TGTGCCAGCAGTTTTCCTGACCGGGGGGACTATGGCTACACCTTC

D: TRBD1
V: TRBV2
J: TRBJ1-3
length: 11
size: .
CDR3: CASRQGDTIYF
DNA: TGTGCCAGCCGCCAGGGGGACACCATATATTTT

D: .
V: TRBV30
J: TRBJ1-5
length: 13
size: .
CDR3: CAWSLGSGQPQHF
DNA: TGTGCCTGGAGTTTGGGTTCTGGTCAGCCCCAGCATTTT

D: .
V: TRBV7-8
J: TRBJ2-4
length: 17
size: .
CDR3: CASSLLGQFVAKNIQYF
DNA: TGTGCCAGCAGCTTGCTCGGACAGTTTGTGGCCAAAAACATTCAGTACTTC

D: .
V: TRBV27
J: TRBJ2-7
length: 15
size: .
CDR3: CASSFDSGSRYEQYF
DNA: TGTGCCAGCAGTTTTGACTCGGGCTCGCGTTACGAGCAGTACTTC

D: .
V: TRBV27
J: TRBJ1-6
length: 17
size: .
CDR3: CASRTIDLFGESSPLHF
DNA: TGTGCCAGCAGAACTATCGATCTATTTGGGGAGAGTTCACCCCTCCACTTT

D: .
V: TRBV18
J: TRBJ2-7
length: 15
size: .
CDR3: CASSPRTRGSYEQYF
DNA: TGTGCCAGCTCACCAAGGACAAGGGGCTCCTACGAGCAGTACTTC

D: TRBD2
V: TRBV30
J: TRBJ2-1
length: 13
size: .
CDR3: CAWTTSGAAEQFF
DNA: TGTGCCTGGACGACTAGCGGGGCGGCTGAGCAGTTCTTC

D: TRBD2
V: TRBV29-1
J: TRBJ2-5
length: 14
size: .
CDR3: CSTLLTSGKETQYF
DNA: TGCAGCACTCTATTGACTAGCGGGAAAGAGACCCAGTACTTC

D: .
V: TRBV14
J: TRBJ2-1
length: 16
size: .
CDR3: CASSQGPGTGFNEQFF
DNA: TGTGCCAGCAGCCAAGGCCCAGGTACAGGGTTCAATGAGCAGTTCTTC

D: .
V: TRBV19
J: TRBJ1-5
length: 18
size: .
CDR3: CASSSRGSLTHTNQPQHF
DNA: TGTGCCAGTAGTTCGAGGGGTTCCTTAACCCATACTAATCAGCCCCAGCATTTT

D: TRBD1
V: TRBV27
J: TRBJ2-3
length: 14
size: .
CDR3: CASRTGQFTDTQYF
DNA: TGTGCCAGCAGGACGGGACAGTTCACAGATACGCAGTATTTT

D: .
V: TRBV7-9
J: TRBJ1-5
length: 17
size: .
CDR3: CASSSEVRRYSYQPQHF
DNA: TGTGCCAGCAGCTCTGAGGTGAGAAGGTACTCTTATCAGCCCCAGCATTTT

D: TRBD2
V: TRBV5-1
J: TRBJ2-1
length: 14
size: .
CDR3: CASSLAGGTHEQFF
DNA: TGCGCCAGCAGCCTAGCGGGGGGTACGCATGAGCAGTTCTTC

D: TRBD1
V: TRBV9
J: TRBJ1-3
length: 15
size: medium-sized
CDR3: CASSAEDRLGNTIYF
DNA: TGTGCCAGCAGCGCCGAGGACAGGCTGGGAAACACCATATATTTT

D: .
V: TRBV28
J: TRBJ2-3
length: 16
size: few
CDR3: CASRDLETRLTDTQYF
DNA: TGTGCCAGCAGGGACCTGGAGACCCGGCTCACAGATACGCAGTATTTT

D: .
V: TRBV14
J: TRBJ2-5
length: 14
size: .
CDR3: CASSQGQVQETQYF
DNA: TGTGCCAGCAGCCAGGGGCAGGTCCAAGAGACCCAGTACTTC

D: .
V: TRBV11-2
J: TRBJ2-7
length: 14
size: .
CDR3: CASSFFGGGYEQYF
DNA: TGTGCCAGCAGCTTTTTCGGAGGGGGCTACGAGCAGTACTTC

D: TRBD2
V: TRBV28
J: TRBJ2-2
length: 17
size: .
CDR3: CASTLLAGGPGTGELFF
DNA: TGTGCCAGCACCCTACTAGCGGGGGGGCCAGGTACCGGGGAGCTGTTTTTT

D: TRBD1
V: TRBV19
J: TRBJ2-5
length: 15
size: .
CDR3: CASSIAQGIGETQYF
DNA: TGTGCCAGTAGTATCGCACAGGGGATCGGAGAGACCCAGTACTTC

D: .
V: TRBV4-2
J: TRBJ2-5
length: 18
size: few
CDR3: CASSPASGRGISQETQYF
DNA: TGTGCCAGCAGCCCCGCGTCGGGGCGGGGTATAAGCCAAGAGACCCAGTACTTC

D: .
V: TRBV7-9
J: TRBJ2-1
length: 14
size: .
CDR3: CASSPYEGYDEQFF
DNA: TGTGCCAGCAGCCCCTATGAGGGATACGATGAGCAGTTCTTC

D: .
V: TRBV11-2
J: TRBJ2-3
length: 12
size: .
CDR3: CASSLVTDTQYF
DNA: TGTGCCAGCAGCCTTGTCACAGATACGCAGTATTTT

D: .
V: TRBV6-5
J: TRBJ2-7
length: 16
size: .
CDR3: CASSYSNSANTYEQYF
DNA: TGTGCCAGCAGTTACTCGAACTCAGCAAACACCTACGAGCAGTACTTC

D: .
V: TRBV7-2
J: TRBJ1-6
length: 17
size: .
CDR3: CASSRRPRSSYNSPLHF
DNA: TGTGCCAGCAGCCGCCGACCCAGAAGCTCCTATAATTCACCCCTCCACTTT

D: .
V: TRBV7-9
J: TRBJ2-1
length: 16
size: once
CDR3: CASSLNSGFSYNEQFF
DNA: TGTGCCAGCAGCCTAAACTCAGGGTTTTCCTACAATGAGCAGTTCTTC

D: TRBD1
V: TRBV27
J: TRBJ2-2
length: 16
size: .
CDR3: CASSSLDRVGTGELFF
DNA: TGTGCCAGCAGTTCCCTGGACAGGGTAGGCACCGGGGAGCTGTTTTTT

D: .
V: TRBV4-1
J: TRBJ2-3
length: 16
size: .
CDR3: CASSQGGGGFTDTQYF
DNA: TGCGCCAGCAGCCAAGGGGGCGGAGGCTTCACAGATACGCAGTATTTT

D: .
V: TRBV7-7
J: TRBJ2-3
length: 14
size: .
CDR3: CASSFGGNTDTQYF
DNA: TGTGCCAGCAGCTTTGGGGGAAATACAGATACGCAGTATTTT

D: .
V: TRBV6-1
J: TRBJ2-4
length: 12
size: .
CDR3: CASSLRPGFQYF
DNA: TGTGCCAGCAGTTTAAGACCCGGGTTTCAGTACTTC

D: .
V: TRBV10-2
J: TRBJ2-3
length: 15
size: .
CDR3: CASSESWVWTDTQYF
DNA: TGCGCCAGCAGTGAGTCTTGGGTCTGGACAGATACGCAGTATTTT

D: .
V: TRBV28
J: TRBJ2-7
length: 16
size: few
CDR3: CASSPKAPGALGEQYF
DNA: TGTGCCAGCAGTCCCAAGGCCCCCGGGGCCTTGGGGGAGCAGTACTTC

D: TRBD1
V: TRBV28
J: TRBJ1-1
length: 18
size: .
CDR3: CASSLPPGTGAMGTEAFF
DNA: TGTGCCAGCAGTTTACCCCCAGGGACAGGGGCAATGGGCACTGAAGCTTTCTTT

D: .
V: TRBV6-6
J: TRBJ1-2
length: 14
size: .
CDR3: CASSLTPTFYGYTF
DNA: TGTGCCAGCAGTCTTACACCCACCTTCTATGGCTACACCTTC

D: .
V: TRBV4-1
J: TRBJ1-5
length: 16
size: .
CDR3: CASSQDRVYSNQPQHF
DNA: TGCGCCAGCAGCCAAGATCGCGTATATAGCAATCAGCCCCAGCATTTT

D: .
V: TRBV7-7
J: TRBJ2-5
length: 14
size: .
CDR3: CASSSLGTEETQYF
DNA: TGTGCCAGCAGCTCCCTTGGGACGGAAGAGACCCAGTACTTC

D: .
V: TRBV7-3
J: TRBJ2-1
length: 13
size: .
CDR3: CASSLDKYNEQFF
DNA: TGTGCCAGCAGCTTGGACAAATACAATGAGCAGTTCTTC

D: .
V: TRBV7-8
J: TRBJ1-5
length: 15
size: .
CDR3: CASSPSESSNQPQHF
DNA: TGTGCCAGCAGCCCTTCCGAGAGTAGCAATCAGCCCCAGCATTTT

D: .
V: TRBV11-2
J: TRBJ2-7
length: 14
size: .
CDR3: CASSLAGAPYEQYF
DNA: TGTGCCAGCAGCTTAGCAGGGGCCCCGTACGAGCAGTACTTC

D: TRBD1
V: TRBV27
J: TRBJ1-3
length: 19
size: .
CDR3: CASSLGLPARGPSGNTIYF
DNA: TGTGCCAGCAGTTTGGGACTCCCGGCCAGGGGGCCCTCTGGAAACACCATATATTTT

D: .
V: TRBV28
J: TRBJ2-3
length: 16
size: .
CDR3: CASSGGTGLFTDTQYF
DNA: TGTGCCAGCAGTGGGGGTACAGGGTTATTTACAGATACGCAGTATTTT

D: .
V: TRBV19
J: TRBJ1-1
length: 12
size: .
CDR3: CASSPDRSEAFF
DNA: TGTGCCAGTAGTCCGGACCGTTCAGAAGCTTTCTTT

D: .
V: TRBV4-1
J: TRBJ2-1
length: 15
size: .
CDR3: CASSQARLAFNEQFF
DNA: TGCGCCAGCAGCCAAGCGCGTCTAGCGTTCAATGAGCAGTTCTTC

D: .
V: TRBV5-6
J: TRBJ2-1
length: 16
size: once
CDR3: CASSSPVALSYNEQFF
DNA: TGTGCCAGCAGCTCCCCGGTCGCGTTATCCTACAATGAGCAGTTCTTC

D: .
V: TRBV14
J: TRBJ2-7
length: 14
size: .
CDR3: CASSQEARSYEQYF
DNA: TGTGCCAGCAGCCAAGAAGCACGTTCCTACGAGCAGTACTTC

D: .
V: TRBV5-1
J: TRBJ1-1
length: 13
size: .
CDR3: CASSFQGDLEAFF
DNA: TGCGCCAGCAGCTTTCAGGGTGATCTTGAAGCTTTCTTT

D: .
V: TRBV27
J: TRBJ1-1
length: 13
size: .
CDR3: CASTTGGNTEAFF
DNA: TGTGCCAGCACGACAGGTGGGAACACTGAAGCTTTCTTT

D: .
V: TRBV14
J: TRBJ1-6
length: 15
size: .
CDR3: CASSQDDSYNSPLHF
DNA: TGTGCCAGCAGCCAAGACGACTCCTATAATTCACCCCTCCACTTT

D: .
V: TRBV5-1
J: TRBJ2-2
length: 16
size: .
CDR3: CASSPYRVGLDGELFF
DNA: TGCGCCAGCAGCCCGTACAGGGTGGGCCTGGACGGGGAGCTGTTTTTT

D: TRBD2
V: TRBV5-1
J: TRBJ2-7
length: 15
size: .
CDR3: CASSPTSGGLYEQYF
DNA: TGCGCCAGCAGCCCGACTAGCGGGGGCCTCTACGAGCAGTACTTC